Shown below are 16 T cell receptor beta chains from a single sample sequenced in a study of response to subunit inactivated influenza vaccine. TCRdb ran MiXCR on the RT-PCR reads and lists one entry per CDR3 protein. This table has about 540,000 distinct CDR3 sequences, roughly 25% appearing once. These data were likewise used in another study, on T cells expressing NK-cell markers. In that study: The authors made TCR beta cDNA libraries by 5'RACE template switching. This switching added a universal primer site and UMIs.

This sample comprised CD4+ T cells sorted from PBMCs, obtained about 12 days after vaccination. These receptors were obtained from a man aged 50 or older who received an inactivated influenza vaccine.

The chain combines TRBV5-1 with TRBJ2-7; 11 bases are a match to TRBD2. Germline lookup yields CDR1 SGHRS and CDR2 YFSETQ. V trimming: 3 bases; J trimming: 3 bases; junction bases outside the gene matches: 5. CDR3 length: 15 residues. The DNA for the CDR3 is TGCGCCAGCAGCTCACTAGCGGGAGAGGTCTACGAGCAGTACTTC. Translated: CASSSLAGEVYEQYF.

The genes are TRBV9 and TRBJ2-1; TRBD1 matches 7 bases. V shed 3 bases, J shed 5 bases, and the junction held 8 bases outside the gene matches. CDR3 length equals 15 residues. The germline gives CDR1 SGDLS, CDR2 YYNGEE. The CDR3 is CASSASPGQHNEQFF. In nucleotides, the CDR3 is TGTGCCAGCAGCGCCTCACCGGGACAGCACAATGAGCAGTTCTTC.

The CDR3 bases are TGTGCCAGCAGCCCCACGGGACACCACCAAGAGACCCAGTACTTC. This sequence encodes CASSPTGHHQETQYF. The chain employs TRBV3-1 and TRBJ2-5, with D perhaps TRBD1 (6 bases). Trimming stripped 4 bases from V and 0 bases from J, with 12 bases between. The CDR3 has 15 residues. CDR1 and CDR2 from the germline V gene are LGHDT and YNNKEL (reference sequence).

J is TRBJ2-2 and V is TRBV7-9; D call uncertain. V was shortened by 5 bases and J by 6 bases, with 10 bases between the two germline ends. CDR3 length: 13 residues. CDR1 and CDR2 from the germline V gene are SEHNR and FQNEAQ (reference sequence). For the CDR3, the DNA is TGTGCCAGCAGCGTATCCGGTCCCGGGGAGCTGTTTTTT. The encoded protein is CASSVSGPGELFF.

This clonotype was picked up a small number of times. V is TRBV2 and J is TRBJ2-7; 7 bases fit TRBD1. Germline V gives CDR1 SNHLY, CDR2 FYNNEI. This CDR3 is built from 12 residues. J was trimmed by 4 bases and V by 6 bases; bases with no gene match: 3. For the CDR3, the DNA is TGTGCCAGCAGACGGGACAGTTACGAGCAGTACTTC. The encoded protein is CASRRDSYEQYF.

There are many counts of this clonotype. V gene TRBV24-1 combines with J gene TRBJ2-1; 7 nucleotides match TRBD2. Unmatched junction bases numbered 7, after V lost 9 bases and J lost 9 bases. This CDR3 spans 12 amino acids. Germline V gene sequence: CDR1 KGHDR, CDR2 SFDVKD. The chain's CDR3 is CATGGTTFEQFF. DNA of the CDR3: TGTGCCACCGGGGGGACTACATTTGAGCAGTTCTTC.

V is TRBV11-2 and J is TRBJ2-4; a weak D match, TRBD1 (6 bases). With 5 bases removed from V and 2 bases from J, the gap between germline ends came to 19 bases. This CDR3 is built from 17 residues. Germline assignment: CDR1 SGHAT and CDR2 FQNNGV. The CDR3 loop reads CASSTTGQAPSKNIQYF. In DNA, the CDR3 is TGTGCCAGCAGCACAACAGGGCAAGCCCCCTCCAAAAACATTCAGTACTTC.

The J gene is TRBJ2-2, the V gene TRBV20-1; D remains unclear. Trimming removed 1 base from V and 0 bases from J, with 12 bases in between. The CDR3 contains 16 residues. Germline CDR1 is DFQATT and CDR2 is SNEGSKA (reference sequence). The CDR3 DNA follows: TGCAGTGCTAGAGGAGTACTGGGCGCGAACACCGGGGAGCTGTTTTTT. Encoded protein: CSARGVLGANTGELFF.

The CDR3 loop is CATSAGGGEQYF. The CDR3 bases are TGTGCCACCAGCGCGGGGGGAGGTGAGCAGTACTTC. The V gene is TRBV15, the J gene TRBJ2-7; 8 nucleotides match TRBD2. Germline CDR1 reads LNHNV; CDR2 reads YYDKDF (reference sequence). This CDR3 spans 12 amino acids. V lost 5 bases and J lost 7; bases outside the gene matches: 4.

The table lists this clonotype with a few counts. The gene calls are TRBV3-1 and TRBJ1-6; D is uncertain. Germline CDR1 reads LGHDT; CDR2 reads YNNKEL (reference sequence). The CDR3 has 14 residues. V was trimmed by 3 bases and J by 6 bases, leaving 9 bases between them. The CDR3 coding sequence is TGTGCCAGCAGCCAGAGTGGGTTTAATTCACCCCTCCACTTT. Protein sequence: CASSQSGFNSPLHF.

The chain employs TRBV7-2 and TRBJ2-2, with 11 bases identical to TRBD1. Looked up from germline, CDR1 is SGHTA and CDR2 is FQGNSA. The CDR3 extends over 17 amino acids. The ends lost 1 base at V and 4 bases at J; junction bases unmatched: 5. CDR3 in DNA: TGTGCCAGCAGCTTAGTAGGGACAGGGGGGACCACCGGGGAGCTGTTTTTT. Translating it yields CASSLVGTGGTTGELFF.

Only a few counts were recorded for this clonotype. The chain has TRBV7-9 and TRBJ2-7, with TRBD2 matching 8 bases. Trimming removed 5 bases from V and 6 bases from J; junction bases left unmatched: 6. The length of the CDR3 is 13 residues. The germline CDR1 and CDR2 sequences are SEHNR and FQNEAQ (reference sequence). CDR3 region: CASSPRTSSEQYF. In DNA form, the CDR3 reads TGTGCCAGCAGCCCCCGGACTAGCAGCGAGCAGTACTTC.

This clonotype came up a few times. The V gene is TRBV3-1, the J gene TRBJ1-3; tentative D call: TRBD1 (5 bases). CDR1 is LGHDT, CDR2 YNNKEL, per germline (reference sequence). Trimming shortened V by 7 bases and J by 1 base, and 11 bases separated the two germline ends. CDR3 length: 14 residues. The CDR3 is CASKGSISGNTIYF. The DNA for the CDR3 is TGTGCCAGCAAGGGGTCCATTTCTGGAAACACCATATATTTT.

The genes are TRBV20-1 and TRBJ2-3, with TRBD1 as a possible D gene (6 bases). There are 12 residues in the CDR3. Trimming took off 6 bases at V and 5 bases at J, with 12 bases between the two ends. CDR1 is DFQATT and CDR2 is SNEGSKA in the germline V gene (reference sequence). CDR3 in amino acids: CSATGGVDTQYF. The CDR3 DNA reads TGCAGTGCGACAGGCGGTGTAGATACGCAGTATTTT.

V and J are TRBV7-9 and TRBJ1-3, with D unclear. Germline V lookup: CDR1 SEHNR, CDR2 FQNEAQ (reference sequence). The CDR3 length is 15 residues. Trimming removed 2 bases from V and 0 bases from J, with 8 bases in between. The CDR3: CASSLLTSSGNTIYF. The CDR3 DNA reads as TGTGCCAGCAGCTTACTGACGAGCTCTGGAAACACCATATATTTT.

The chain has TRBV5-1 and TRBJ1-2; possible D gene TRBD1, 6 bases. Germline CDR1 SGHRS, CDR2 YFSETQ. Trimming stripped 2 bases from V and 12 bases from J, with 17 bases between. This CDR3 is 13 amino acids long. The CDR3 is CASSFEIGQGHTF. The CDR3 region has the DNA TGCGCCAGCAGCTTTGAAATAGGGCAGGGGCACACCTTC.